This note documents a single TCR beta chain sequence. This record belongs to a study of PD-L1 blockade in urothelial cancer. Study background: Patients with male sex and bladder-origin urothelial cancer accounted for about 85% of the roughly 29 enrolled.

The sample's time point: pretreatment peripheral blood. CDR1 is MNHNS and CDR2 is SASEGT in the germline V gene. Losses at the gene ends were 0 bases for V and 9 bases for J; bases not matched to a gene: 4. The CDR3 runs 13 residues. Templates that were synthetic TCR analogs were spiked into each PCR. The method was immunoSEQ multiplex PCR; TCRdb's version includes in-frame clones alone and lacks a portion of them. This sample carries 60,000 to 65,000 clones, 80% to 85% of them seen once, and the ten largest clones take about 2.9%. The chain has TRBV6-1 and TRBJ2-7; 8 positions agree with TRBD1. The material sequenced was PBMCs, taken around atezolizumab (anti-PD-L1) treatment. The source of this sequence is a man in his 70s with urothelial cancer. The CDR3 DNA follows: TGTGCCAGCAGTGAAGCGGACAGGGACGGGCAGTACTTC. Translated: CASSEADRDGQYF.